Listed here are 2 T cell receptor beta chains from one sample, sequenced in a study of brain T cells in children with intractable seizures. Clones were sequenced by immunoSEQ multiplex PCR, and TCRdb holds only the in-frame ones, with some missing. The sample includes about 64,000 clones, roughly 95% of them seen just once. The specimen was peripheral blood, collected at surgery. These TCRs come from a boy younger than two with focal cortical dysplasia and intractable seizures.

The gene calls are TRBV28 and TRBJ2-5, with D perhaps matching TRBD1 or TRBD2 (6 bases each). Germline V gene lookup returns CDR1 MDHEN and CDR2 SYDVKM. With 3 bases removed from V and 5 bases from J, the gap between germline ends came to 13 bases. There are 14 residues in the CDR3. CDR3 nucleotides: TGTGCCAGCAGTTTTTGGGGGGCGGGTGAGACCCAGTACTTC. As protein: CASSFWGAGETQYF.

In nucleotides, the CDR3 is TGTGCCAGCAGCTTAAGGGGACAGGGCTCAGATACGCAGTATTTT. Translated: CASSLRGQGSDTQYF. The V gene is TRBV11-2, the J gene TRBJ2-3; TRBD1 aligns across 9 bases. Germline lookup yields CDR1 SGHAT and CDR2 FQNNGV. Trimming cost V 2 bases and J 4 bases; bases outside gene matches: 4. The CDR3 loop spans 15 amino acids.